This T cell receptor beta chain was documented in a study of blood T cell repertoires in COVID-19. The wider study: Acute and convalescent COVID-19 specimens originated in the United States, Italy and Spain. T cells, B-cell-depleted T cells, or PBMCs provided the cDNA or gDNA that served as material.

In terms of age and location, participants ranged from about 18 to 95 years and lived in about 25 US areas. Recovered status applied to Cohort 3 donors who had two consecutive negative PCRs. It also applied to those with clearance or with symptom resolution. Measured with immunoSEQ multiplex PCR; TCRdb has only the in-frame clones, and not every one. The data show around 250,000 clones, with 80% to 85% seen just once and 3.4% held by the top ten. Regarding this clone: The sample carries other DNA sequences with the same CDR3.

The CDR3 length is 15 residues. CDR1 and CDR2 (germline): MNHEY, SVGAGI. J lost 3 bases, V lost 2 bases, and 5 bases had no gene match. The source is a man between 50 and 59 years old who had recovered from COVID-19. V and J are TRBV6-5 and TRBJ2-3, with TRBD2 matching 7 bases. The sequencing input was PBMCs or T cells enriched from blood (not recorded which). CDR3 coding DNA: TGTGCCAGCAGTTACGGTCGGGGGGATACAGATACGCAGTATTTT. It specifies CASSYGRGDTDTQYF.